Shown below are 29 T cell receptor beta chains from a single sample sequenced in a study of cytomegalovirus exposure and HLA in healthy donors. The study ran its PCR with 60 Vbeta and 13 Jbeta primers. The assay was immunoSEQ multiplex PCR, and TCRdb's table has in-frame clones only and misses some. The table has a few hundred thousand clones, about 75% seen once; the top ten hold around 2%. Sequencing was carried out using PBMCs. The receptors here all came from a man aged 18 to 35 in good health and CMV-seronegative.

The rearrangement links TRBV4-3 to TRBJ2-7, with 8 bases matching TRBD1. V shed 0 bases, J shed 3 bases, and the junction held 4 bases outside the gene matches. From germline, CDR1 is LGHNA and CDR2 YSLEER. The CDR3 loop spans 15 amino acids. This chain's CDR3 is CASSQEDRGDYEQYF. CDR3 DNA: TGCGCCAGCAGCCAAGAAGACAGGGGAGACTACGAGCAGTACTTC.

The genes are TRBV7-2 and TRBJ2-1; weak D call: TRBD2 (6 bases). Deletions cut 8 bases from V and 0 bases from J, with 11 bases between. In germline, CDR1 is SGHTA, CDR2 FQGNSA. This CDR3 contains 14 residues. The DNA for the CDR3 is TGTGCCAGCCTCCCGGGGGTCTCCTACAATGAGCAGTTCTTC. Translated, it gives CASLPGVSYNEQFF.

A few counts support this clone. V is TRBV28 and J is TRBJ2-3; unclear D gene. Germline-derived CDR1 and CDR2 are MDHEN and SYDVKM. This CDR3 spans 14 amino acids. Between the trimmed V and J ends, which lost 7 bases and 2 bases, there was a span of 13 bases. CDR3 sequence: CASTRSGVTDTQYF. The CDR3 DNA follows: TGTGCCAGCACTCGGTCAGGCGTCACAGATACGCAGTATTTT.

The rearrangement joins TRBV4-1 to TRBJ2-1, with 7 bases fitting TRBD2. CDR3 length equals 15 residues. J was trimmed by 4 bases and V by 0 bases; bases with no gene match: 3. Germline loops: CDR1 MGHRA, CDR2 YSYEKL. In DNA, the CDR3 is TGCGCCAGCAGCCAAGAGGGAGGGACTTACAATGAGCAGTTCTTC. It codes for CASSQEGGTYNEQFF.

The gene calls are TRBV9 and TRBJ2-1; 12 bases map to TRBD1. This CDR3 has 19 amino acids. Germline V gene lookup returns CDR1 SGDLS and CDR2 YYNGEE. Unmatched junction bases numbered 13, after V lost 0 bases and J lost 6 bases. The CDR3 nucleotides are TGTGCCAGCAGCGTAGGTGGGACAGGGGGCGCGGGCGGGCGCAATGAGCAGTTCTTC. Protein: CASSVGGTGGAGGRNEQFF. Full variable domain (outside the CDR3, taken from reference TRBV9 and TRBJ2-1): DSGVTQTPKHLITATGQRVTLRCSPRSGDLSVYWYQQSLDQGLQFLIQYYNGEERAKGNILERFSAQQFPDLHSELNLSSLELGDSALYFCASSVGGTGGAGGRNEQFFGPGTRLTVL.

In this sample, this clone turned up once. The rearrangement uses TRBV11-2 and TRBJ2-7, with 11 bases identical to TRBD1. The J segment lost 7 bases and the V segment lost 7 bases, leaving 15 bases of the junction unmatched. This CDR3 has 16 amino acids. Per the germline V gene, CDR1 is SGHAT and CDR2 is FQNNGV. The CDR3 DNA reads TGTGCCAGCATTCTAGCGCCAGGGACAGGGGGAGGAGAGCAGTACTTC. This sequence encodes CASILAPGTGGGEQYF.

The J gene is TRBJ1-1, the V gene TRBV19, with D possibly being TRBD1 (6 bases). The germline V gene has CDR1 LNHDA and CDR2 SQIVND (reference sequence). V gave up 3 bases and J gave up 8 bases, with 13 bases separating them. The CDR3 is 13 amino acids. The chain's CDR3 is CASSMWGGAEAFF. The CDR3 bases are TGTGCCAGTAGTATGTGGGGGGGCGCAGAAGCTTTCTTT.

The V and J genes are TRBV5-1 and TRBJ2-5; weak D call: TRBD1 (6 bases). Trimming cost V 0 bases and J 5 bases, with 8 bases left between them. The CDR3 loop spans 13 amino acids. Germline CDR1 reads SGHRS; CDR2 reads YFSETQ. CDR3 DNA: TGCGCCAGCAGCTTGGACAGGGTGGAGACCCAGTACTTC. Translated: CASSLDRVETQYF.

The chain employs TRBV18 and TRBJ1-5; D may be TRBD1 (5 bases). Trimming cost V 2 bases and J 3 bases, with 11 bases left between them. This CDR3 contains 15 residues. CDR1 KGHSH and CDR2 LQKENI come from the germline V gene. CDR3: CASSPFGGDNQPQHF. CDR3 DNA: TGTGCCAGCTCACCATTCGGAGGGGACAATCAGCCCCAGCATTTT.

This chain links TRBV11-3 with TRBJ2-7; a weak D match, TRBD1 (7 bases). The germline V and J ends were trimmed by 7 bases and 2 bases, with 15 bases remaining between them. This CDR3 spans 14 amino acids. Germline CDR1 is SGHNT and CDR2 is YENEEA. CDR3 sequence reads: CASTSTGRTYEQYF. CDR3 DNA sequence: TGTGCCAGCACCTCGACAGGGAGGACCTACGAGCAGTACTTC.

This clone was seen a handful of times. The chain carries TRBV15 and TRBJ2-3; D remains ambiguous. The germline V gene encodes CDR1 LNHNV and CDR2 YYDKDF (reference sequence). The CDR3 runs to 13 residues. Trimming took 0 bases from V and 9 from J, leaving 10 bases between them. The CDR3 nucleotides read TGTGCCACCAGCAGAGATGCGAGAGGAACGCAGTATTTT. Translated, it gives CATSRDARGTQYF.

This chain links TRBV29-1 with TRBJ1-2, with D possibly being TRBD1 (5 bases). Germline V gives CDR1 SQVTM, CDR2 ANQGSEA. This CDR3 contains 14 residues. Trimming removed 0 bases from V and 5 bases from J, with 13 bases in between. Here the CDR3 reads CSVEEFRAGYGYTF. CDR3 bases: TGCAGCGTTGAAGAGTTTCGGGCAGGGTATGGCTACACCTTC.

As for this clone: Other DNA sequences within the sample encode an identical CDR3. The chain recombines TRBV6-1 with TRBJ2-7, with TRBD1 identical over 7 bases. Germline trimming cut 1 base from V and 0 bases from J; bases unmatched to any gene: 0. The CDR3 covers 14 residues. Germline CDR1 and CDR2: MNHNS and SASEGT. The CDR3 loop reads CASSEGDSSYEQYF. The DNA of the CDR3 is TGTGCCAGCAGTGAAGGGGACAGCTCCTACGAGCAGTACTTC.

The rearrangement links TRBV29-1 to TRBJ2-5; no clear D gene. CDR3 length: 10 residues. The ends were cut back, 5 bases at V and 3 bases at J, with 4 bases in the middle. CDR1 and CDR2 (germline): SQVTM, ANQGSEA. This CDR3 is CSVSEETQYF. CDR3 DNA: TGCAGCGTTTCTGAAGAGACCCAGTACTTC.

The chain uses TRBV11-3 and TRBJ1-1, with TRBD1 as a possible D gene (6 bases). CDR3 length: 15 amino acids. Germline CDR1 reads SGHNT; CDR2 reads YENEEA. V shed 5 bases and J shed 5 bases, with 18 bases lying between them. The CDR3 here is CASSPRRGVGTEAFF. The CDR3 region has the DNA TGTGCCAGCAGCCCGCGCAGGGGAGTAGGAACTGAAGCTTTCTTT.

V gene TRBV6-1 combines with J gene TRBJ2-5; tentatively, D is TRBD2 (5 bases). Germline V lookup: CDR1 MNHNS, CDR2 SASEGT. V was pared by 7 bases and J by 5 bases, with 17 bases between. There are 14 residues in the CDR3. The CDR3 loop is CASKMDPSKETQYF. DNA of the CDR3: TGTGCCAGCAAAATGGACCCTAGCAAGGAGACCCAGTACTTC.

This clone appeared a single time. The chain links TRBV19 to TRBJ2-1; TRBD1 matches at 8 bases. This CDR3 contains 16 residues. V gave up 4 bases and J gave up 2 bases; unmatched junction bases: 7. Germline loops: CDR1 LNHDA, CDR2 SQIVND (reference sequence). CDR3 sequence: CASSTTGQGPYNEQFF. The CDR3 DNA reads as TGTGCCAGTAGTACCACCGGACAGGGCCCCTACAATGAGCAGTTCTTC.

A single count supports this clone. J is TRBJ2-2 and V is TRBV27; 8 bases are shared with TRBD1. The length of the CDR3 is 16 residues. Germline assignment: CDR1 MNHEY and CDR2 SMNVEV (reference sequence). Unmatched junction bases numbered 9, after V lost 6 bases and J lost 3 bases. The CDR3 DNA follows: TGTGCCAGCAGAAACAGACAGGGGTCGGACACCGGGGAGCTGTTTTTT. Translating gives CASRNRQGSDTGELFF.

V usage is TRBV30 and J usage is TRBJ2-5, with D possibly matching TRBD1 (5 bases). V gave up 1 base and J gave up 4 bases, with 10 bases separating them. The CDR3 length is 13 residues. The V gene's germline CDR1 is GTSNPN and CDR2 SVGIG (reference sequence). The CDR3 DNA reads as TGTGCCTGGAGTGGTTCAGGGTTAGAGACCCAGTACTTC. This encodes CAWSGSGLETQYF.

The V call is TRBV19, the J call TRBJ1-5, with 7 nucleotides matching TRBD1. J was trimmed by 6 bases and V by 1 base; bases with no gene match: 9. From germline, CDR1 is LNHDA and CDR2 SQIVND (reference sequence). The CDR3 loop spans 16 amino acids. CDR3 DNA: TGTGCCAGTAGTATAGGCGGGGCAGGGGGACGTCAGCCCCAGCATTTT. Translated, it gives CASSIGGAGGRQPQHF. Full variable domain (missing parts from reference TRBV19 and TRBJ1-5): DGGITQSPKYLFRKEGQNVTLSCEQNLNHDAMYWYRQDPGQGLRLIYYSQIVNDFQKGDIAEGYSVSREKKESFPLTVTSAQKNPTAFYLCASSIGGAGGRQPQHFGDGTRLSIL.

The CDR3 reads CASSQDLAGGDEQYF. CDR3 bases: TGTGCCAGCAGCCAAGATCTAGCGGGAGGGGACGAGCAGTACTTC. The chain couples TRBV4-2 to TRBJ2-7, with 12 positions matching TRBD2. The CDR3 runs to 15 residues. J lost 5 bases, V lost 0 bases, and 2 bases had no gene match. Germline CDR1 is LGHNA and CDR2 is YNFKEQ.

This chain connects TRBV5-1 to TRBJ2-2; D is possibly TRBD1 (5 bases). CDR3 size: 14 residues. The germline CDR1 and CDR2 sequences are SGHRS and YFSETQ. V was pared by 6 bases and J by 4 bases, with 13 bases between. The CDR3 DNA reads TGCGCCAGCACCAGGGATTGGGGCACCGGGGAGCTGTTTTTT. Its translation: CASTRDWGTGELFF. The variable domain in full, with the rest retrieved from reference TRBV5-1 and TRBJ2-2, is KAGVTQTPRYLIKTRGQQVTLSCSPISGHRSVSWYQQTPGQGLQFLFEYFSETQRNKGNFPGRFSGRQFSNSRSEMNVSTLELGDSALYLCASTRDWGTGELFFGEGSRLTVL.

This clone was detected only a few times. This chain connects TRBV28 to TRBJ1-1; D is perhaps TRBD1 (6 bases). Trimming shortened V by 8 bases and J by 3 bases, and 16 bases separated the two germline ends. CDR3 length: 14 residues. The V gene's germline CDR1 is MDHEN and CDR2 SYDVKM. CDR3 amino acids: CASLRGGEYTEAFF. In DNA form, the CDR3 reads TGTGCCAGCCTTAGGGGGGGAGAGTACACTGAAGCTTTCTTT.

This clone was detected a few times. This chain links TRBV7-3 with TRBJ2-7, with 9 bases matching TRBD2. V was clipped by 2 bases and J by 3 bases; unmatched bases: 5. There are 15 residues in the CDR3. Germline V gives CDR1 SGHTA, CDR2 FQGTGA. The CDR3 nucleotides are TGTGCCAGCAGCTTAGCGGGAGGGCATATCTACGAGCAGTACTTC. Residues: CASSLAGGHIYEQYF.

The V call is TRBV2, the J call TRBJ2-7; 9 bases fit TRBD1. J gave up 0 bases and V 8 bases, and 5 bases lay outside the gene matches. Germline loops: CDR1 SNHLY, CDR2 FYNNEI. CDR3 size: 14 residues. The CDR3 sequence is CASLGTGSSYEQYF. As DNA, the CDR3 is TGTGCCAGCCTTGGGACAGGGAGCTCCTACGAGCAGTACTTC.

This chain connects TRBV6-5 to TRBJ1-2, with 12 positions matching TRBD1. The junction had 5 bases not matched to a gene; V was cut back by 5 bases and J by 7 bases. The CDR3 extends over 14 amino acids. CDR1 and CDR2 (germline): MNHEY, SVGAGI. Here the CDR3 reads CASSKGQGARGYTF. Written as DNA, the CDR3 is TGTGCCAGCAGTAAGGGACAGGGGGCGCGTGGCTACACCTTC.

V is TRBV7-8 and J is TRBJ2-5; maybe TRBD1 (6 bases). Germline-derived CDR1 and CDR2 are SGHVS and FQNEAQ. The CDR3 extends over 13 amino acids. V was shortened by 6 bases and J by 5 bases, with 13 bases between the two germline ends. CDR3 bases: TGTGCCAGCAGTTACAGGGTTGGGGAGACCCAGTACTTC. This codes for CASSYRVGETQYF.

The V gene is TRBV30, the J gene TRBJ2-3, with TRBD2 identical over 12 bases. Germline V CDR1 and CDR2: GTSNPN, SVGIG (reference sequence). The CDR3 consists of 15 residues. V was clipped by 5 bases and J by 4 bases; unmatched bases: 7. The CDR3 region has the DNA TGTGCCTGGTCTCTAGCGGGGGGGCGCGCAGATACGCAGTATTTT. This codes for CAWSLAGGRADTQYF.

The chain has TRBV10-1 and TRBJ1-6; D is uncertain. Trimming pared 5 bases from V and 9 bases from J, leaving 14 bases between. The V gene's germline CDR1 is WNHNN and CDR2 SYGVQD (reference sequence). This CDR3 contains 14 residues. CDR3: CASSPVGAGSPLHF. The CDR3 DNA sequence: TGCGCCAGCAGTCCCGTTGGAGCTGGTTCACCCCTCCACTTT.